This is a list of T cell receptor beta chains from one sample in a study of immune heterogeneity within non-small cell lung tumors. TCRdb used MiXCR to reprocess the multiplex PCR reads, holding one entry per CDR3 protein. The table has approximately 7,200 distinct CDR3 sequences, 20% to 25% seen once; the top ten hold 13% to 15%. The sample consisted of lung tumor tissue. These receptors originate from a man aged 55 to 70 with non-small cell lung cancer. The CDR3 runs from the conserved cysteine through the conserved F or W. Fields, in order: clone size, V gene, D gene, J gene, CDR3 protein, CDR3 DNA. A D gene is named only where the DNA matches it firmly. A clone size is listed for some rows: how often the clone was seen (once, few, many), or a class if it is expanded.

clone size: medium-sized; V gene: TRBV12-3/TRBV12-4; D gene: TRBD2; J gene: TRBJ2-7; CDR3 protein: CASSSGGYEQYF; CDR3 DNA: TGTGCCAGCAGTTCGGGGGGGTACGAGCAGTACTTC
clone size: many; V gene: TRBV12-3/TRBV12-4; D gene: .; J gene: TRBJ2-4; CDR3 protein: CASSGTAKNIQYF; CDR3 DNA: TGTGCCAGCAGCGGGACAGCCAAAAACATTCAGTACTTC
clone size: medium-sized; V gene: TRBV10-3; D gene: .; J gene: TRBJ1-5; CDR3 protein: CAISSGLYNQPQHF; CDR3 DNA: TGTGCCATCAGTTCGGGACTGTACAATCAGCCCCAGCATTTT
clone size: .; V gene: TRBV20-1; D gene: TRBD2; J gene: TRBJ2-1; CDR3 protein: CSASQGLAGGPNEQFF; CDR3 DNA: TGCAGTGCTTCTCAGGGGCTAGCGGGAGGGCCCAATGAGCAGTTCTTC
clone size: medium-sized; V gene: TRBV7-8; D gene: TRBD2; J gene: TRBJ2-1; CDR3 protein: CASSLAGGFNEQFF; CDR3 DNA: TGTGCCAGCAGCTTAGCGGGAGGGTTCAATGAGCAGTTCTTC
clone size: .; V gene: TRBV7-9; D gene: .; J gene: TRBJ1-4; CDR3 protein: CASSLGHGDEKLFF; CDR3 DNA: TGTGCCAGCAGCTTAGGACACGGTGACGAAAAACTGTTTTTT
clone size: medium-sized; V gene: TRBV20-1; D gene: .; J gene: TRBJ2-3; CDR3 protein: CSARPGQSTDTQYF; CDR3 DNA: TGCAGTGCTAGACCCGGACAGAGCACAGATACGCAGTATTTT
clone size: medium-sized; V gene: TRBV27; D gene: .; J gene: TRBJ2-3; CDR3 protein: CASSLSWGTDTQYF; CDR3 DNA: TGTGCCAGCAGTTTATCGTGGGGCACAGATACGCAGTATTTT
clone size: .; V gene: TRBV6-5; D gene: .; J gene: TRBJ2-1; CDR3 protein: CASSYDLLYRGGNEQFF; CDR3 DNA: TGTGCCAGCAGTTACGATCTTCTATACAGGGGAGGGAATGAGCAGTTCTTC
clone size: medium-sized; V gene: TRBV20-1; D gene: .; J gene: TRBJ1-1; CDR3 protein: CSARDPGTNTEAFF; CDR3 DNA: TGCAGTGCTAGAGATCCAGGGACGAACACTGAAGCTTTCTTT
clone size: medium-sized; V gene: TRBV7-9; D gene: .; J gene: TRBJ2-7; CDR3 protein: CASSSGLIQYF; CDR3 DNA: TGTGCCAGCAGCTCGGGACTTATCCAGTACTTC
clone size: few; V gene: TRBV28; D gene: TRBD2; J gene: TRBJ2-5; CDR3 protein: CASPGGGGPADPGETQYF; CDR3 DNA: TGTGCCAGCCCCGGGGGGGGGGGGCCCGCCGATCCCGGAGAGACCCAGTACTTC
clone size: medium-sized; V gene: TRBV2; D gene: .; J gene: TRBJ1-6; CDR3 protein: CASRLMGGENSPLHF; CDR3 DNA: TGTGCCAGCAGGCTTATGGGGGGAGAGAATTCACCCCTCCACTTT
clone size: medium-sized; V gene: TRBV19; D gene: TRBD1; J gene: TRBJ1-1; CDR3 protein: CASSMTGTANTEAFF; CDR3 DNA: TGTGCCAGTAGTATGACGGGGACAGCGAACACTGAAGCTTTCTTT
clone size: many; V gene: TRBV28; D gene: .; J gene: TRBJ1-1; CDR3 protein: CASSRTQLGAFF; CDR3 DNA: TGTGCCAGCAGCCGGACCCAGCTCGGAGCTTTCTTT
clone size: medium-sized; V gene: TRBV12-3/TRBV12-4; D gene: .; J gene: TRBJ2-1; CDR3 protein: CASSPSRRSNEQFF; CDR3 DNA: TGTGCCAGCAGTCCAAGCCGAAGGTCCAATGAGCAGTTCTTC
clone size: .; V gene: TRBV11-2; D gene: .; J gene: TRBJ2-2; CDR3 protein: CGSITMNTGELFF; CDR3 DNA: TGTGGCAGCATCACCATGAACACCGGGGAGCTGTTTTTT
clone size: few; V gene: TRBV6-1; D gene: .; J gene: TRBJ2-5; CDR3 protein: CASSHIPPGAGRAQETQYF; CDR3 DNA: TGTGCCAGCAGCCACATTCCCCCCGGGGCAGGTCGAGCCCAAGAGACCCAGTACTTC
clone size: many; V gene: TRBV9; D gene: TRBD2; J gene: TRBJ2-3; CDR3 protein: CASSMRGGDTQYF; CDR3 DNA: TGTGCCAGCAGCATGCGGGGGGGGGATACGCAGTATTTT
clone size: medium-sized; V gene: TRBV3-1; D gene: .; J gene: TRBJ1-2; CDR3 protein: CASSLDTYGYTF; CDR3 DNA: TGTGCCAGCAGCCTTGACACCTATGGCTACACCTTC
clone size: .; V gene: TRBV5-1; D gene: TRBD1; J gene: TRBJ2-4; CDR3 protein: CASSPDRGIVAKNIQYF; CDR3 DNA: TGCGCCAGCAGCCCCGACAGGGGGATCGTAGCCAAAAACATTCAGTACTTC
clone size: large; V gene: TRBV12-3/TRBV12-4; D gene: TRBD2; J gene: TRBJ2-1; CDR3 protein: CASSFSLAGDNEQFF; CDR3 DNA: TGTGCCAGCAGTTTTTCCCTAGCGGGGGACAATGAGCAGTTCTTC
clone size: medium-sized; V gene: TRBV5-1; D gene: .; J gene: TRBJ1-2; CDR3 protein: CASSLDRENYGYTF; CDR3 DNA: TGCGCCAGCAGCTTGGATAGAGAAAACTATGGCTACACCTTC
clone size: medium-sized; V gene: TRBV2; D gene: .; J gene: TRBJ1-4; CDR3 protein: CASRPSPATNEKLFF; CDR3 DNA: TGTGCCAGCAGGCCCAGCCCTGCAACTAATGAAAAACTGTTTTTT
clone size: many; V gene: TRBV4-2; D gene: TRBD1; J gene: TRBJ1-4; CDR3 protein: CASSQDGTGATTNEKLFF; CDR3 DNA: TGTGCCAGCAGCCAAGATGGGACAGGGGCTACAACTAATGAAAAACTGTTTTTT
clone size: many; V gene: TRBV7-3; D gene: .; J gene: TRBJ2-2; CDR3 protein: CASSLNAPGEAGELFF; CDR3 DNA: TGTGCCAGCAGCTTAAATGCCCCGGGAGAAGCCGGGGAGCTGTTTTTT
clone size: many; V gene: TRBV20-1; D gene: .; J gene: TRBJ2-1; CDR3 protein: CSAHRALALVYNEQFF; CDR3 DNA: TGCAGTGCGCACCGCGCACTAGCTCTTGTCTACAATGAGCAGTTCTTC
clone size: once; V gene: TRBV6-5; D gene: TRBD1; J gene: TRBJ1-6; CDR3 protein: CASSYLQGQVKDSPLHF; CDR3 DNA: TGTGCCAGCAGTTACCTCCAGGGACAGGTGAAAGACTCACCCCTCCACTTT
clone size: medium-sized; V gene: TRBV15; D gene: .; J gene: TRBJ2-1; CDR3 protein: CATSREGLDNEQFF; CDR3 DNA: TGTGCCACCAGCAGAGAAGGGCTAGATAATGAGCAGTTCTTC
clone size: medium-sized; V gene: TRBV7-6; D gene: .; J gene: TRBJ2-1; CDR3 protein: CASSISGSSYNEQFF; CDR3 DNA: TGTGCCAGCAGCATTAGCGGAAGCTCCTACAATGAGCAGTTCTTC
clone size: many; V gene: TRBV24-1; D gene: .; J gene: TRBJ1-4; CDR3 protein: CATSSGEKLFF; CDR3 DNA: TGTGCCACCAGTTCAGGTGAAAAACTGTTTTTT
clone size: many; V gene: TRBV29-1; D gene: .; J gene: TRBJ2-2; CDR3 protein: CSTQGRDTGELFF; CDR3 DNA: TGCAGCACGCAGGGAAGGGACACCGGGGAGCTGTTTTTT
clone size: large; V gene: TRBV20-1; D gene: TRBD1; J gene: TRBJ2-7; CDR3 protein: CSAENGMRQGSSYEQYF; CDR3 DNA: TGCAGTGCTGAAAATGGGATGAGACAGGGCTCTTCCTACGAGCAGTACTTC
clone size: medium-sized; V gene: TRBV11-2; D gene: TRBD2; J gene: TRBJ2-7; CDR3 protein: CASSFSGASTYEQYF; CDR3 DNA: TGTGCCAGCAGCTTCAGCGGGGCTAGTACCTACGAGCAGTACTTC
clone size: medium-sized; V gene: TRBV30; D gene: .; J gene: TRBJ1-2; CDR3 protein: CAWNGNNYGYTF; CDR3 DNA: TGTGCCTGGAACGGGAATAACTATGGCTACACCTTC
clone size: medium-sized; V gene: TRBV30; D gene: TRBD2; J gene: TRBJ2-1; CDR3 protein: CAWSPSASGNNEQFF; CDR3 DNA: TGTGCCTGGAGTCCTTCGGCTAGCGGTAACAATGAGCAGTTCTTC
clone size: many; V gene: TRBV11-3; D gene: .; J gene: TRBJ2-1; CDR3 protein: CASSLARGNNEQFF; CDR3 DNA: TGTGCCAGCAGCTTAGCTAGGGGGAACAATGAGCAGTTCTTC
clone size: .; V gene: TRBV7-2; D gene: TRBD2; J gene: TRBJ2-1; CDR3 protein: CASSLGRGYSYNEQFF; CDR3 DNA: TGTGCCAGCAGCCTCGGGCGGGGGTACTCCTACAATGAGCAGTTCTTC
clone size: medium-sized; V gene: TRBV6-6; D gene: .; J gene: TRBJ2-2; CDR3 protein: CASSYTTRPGELFF; CDR3 DNA: TGTGCCAGCAGTTACACTACTAGACCCGGGGAGCTGTTTTTT
clone size: .; V gene: TRBV27; D gene: TRBD2; J gene: TRBJ2-5; CDR3 protein: CASSPLTSGETQYF; CDR3 DNA: TGTGCCAGCAGTCCTCTGACTAGCGGTGAGACCCAGTACTTC
clone size: .; V gene: TRBV6-2/TRBV6-3; D gene: TRBD1; J gene: TRBJ2-7; CDR3 protein: CASTPGQSYEQYF; CDR3 DNA: TGTGCCAGCACTCCGGGACAGTCTTACGAGCAGTACTTC
clone size: few; V gene: TRBV5-4; D gene: .; J gene: TRBJ1-1; CDR3 protein: CASSLVKGQDTEAFF; CDR3 DNA: TGTGCCAGCAGCTTGGTAAAGGGCCAAGACACTGAAGCTTTCTTT
clone size: few; V gene: TRBV7-9; D gene: TRBD1; J gene: TRBJ1-4; CDR3 protein: CASLGDRAAEKLFF; CDR3 DNA: TGTGCCAGCTTGGGAGACAGGGCGGCTGAAAAACTGTTTTTT
clone size: medium-sized; V gene: TRBV2; D gene: .; J gene: TRBJ1-4; CDR3 protein: CASSELEGEKLFF; CDR3 DNA: TGTGCCAGCAGTGAACTGGAGGGCGAAAAACTGTTTTTT
clone size: many; V gene: TRBV30; D gene: .; J gene: TRBJ2-5; CDR3 protein: CAWSVNGNQETQYF; CDR3 DNA: TGTGCCTGGAGTGTAAACGGAAACCAAGAGACCCAGTACTTC
clone size: medium-sized; V gene: TRBV2; D gene: TRBD1; J gene: TRBJ2-7; CDR3 protein: CASSFRDRAGFQYF; CDR3 DNA: TGTGCCAGCAGTTTCCGGGACAGGGCTGGATTTCAGTACTTC
clone size: medium-sized; V gene: TRBV28; D gene: .; J gene: TRBJ1-6; CDR3 protein: CASVESSYNSPLHF; CDR3 DNA: TGTGCCAGCGTTGAAAGCTCCTATAATTCACCCCTCCACTTT
clone size: medium-sized; V gene: TRBV19; D gene: TRBD2; J gene: TRBJ2-7; CDR3 protein: CASSAGTSGSYEQYF; CDR3 DNA: TGTGCCAGTAGCGCCGGGACTAGCGGGAGTTACGAGCAGTACTTC
clone size: medium-sized; V gene: TRBV15; D gene: .; J gene: TRBJ1-2; CDR3 protein: CATSTWGFGGGYTF; CDR3 DNA: TGTGCCACCAGCACCTGGGGGTTCGGGGGTGGCTACACCTTC
clone size: medium-sized; V gene: TRBV20-1; D gene: .; J gene: TRBJ1-5; CDR3 protein: CSARSPYGRANNQPQHF; CDR3 DNA: TGCAGTGCTAGATCTCCCTATGGAAGGGCGAACAATCAGCCCCAGCATTTT
clone size: many; V gene: TRBV2; D gene: .; J gene: TRBJ2-7; CDR3 protein: CASKAGGTATYEQYF; CDR3 DNA: TGTGCCAGCAAAGCCGGCGGGACAGCCACCTACGAGCAGTACTTC
clone size: medium-sized; V gene: TRBV5-1; D gene: TRBD2; J gene: TRBJ2-7; CDR3 protein: CASSLTGTSLEQYF; CDR3 DNA: TGCGCCAGCAGCTTGACCGGGACTAGCCTCGAGCAGTACTTC
clone size: many; V gene: TRBV6-1; D gene: .; J gene: TRBJ2-5; CDR3 protein: CASSVDRRETQYF; CDR3 DNA: TGTGCCAGCAGTGTCGACAGGAGGGAGACCCAGTACTTC